The rows below give T cell receptor beta chains drawn from one sample of a study of blood T cell repertoires in COVID-19. This table comes from immunoSEQ multiplex PCR, and its TCRdb copy is limited to in-frame clones, with some not included. The data hold approximately 200,000 clones, with about 85% observed a single time. Specimen: peripheral blood. These receptors all come from a woman aged 25 to 39 with active or convalescent COVID-19. The CDR3 runs from the conserved cysteine through the conserved F or W. A D gene is named only where the DNA matches it firmly. Part of the rows lack a size; the others show once, few, many or a class for expanded clones.

d_gene	abundance	j_gene	v_gene	CDR3aa	CDR3nt
-	once	TRBJ1-2	TRBV19	CASSSSGVGGYTF	TGTGCCAGTAGTTCGTCAGGGGTCGGTGGCTACACCTTC
TRBD1	-	TRBJ1-1	TRBV11-1	CASSGTDYTEAFF	TGTGCCAGCAGCGGGACAGATTACACTGAAGCTTTCTTT
-	-	TRBJ2-5	TRBV3-1/TRBV3-2	CASSQVQETQYF	TGTGCCAGCAGCCAAGTACAAGAGACCCAGTACTTC
-	-	TRBJ1-1	TRBV15	CAITVGRDTEAFF	TGTGCCATCACGGTAGGCAGGGATACTGAAGCTTTCTTT
-	-	TRBJ1-2	TRBV6-1	CASSEGFRQLYGYTF	TGTGCCAGCAGTGAAGGGTTTCGACAGCTCTATGGCTACACCTTC
TRBD1	once	TRBJ1-1	TRBV19	CASSGGQPMNTEAFF	TGTGCCAGTAGTGGGGGACAGCCAATGAACACTGAAGCTTTCTTT
-	-	TRBJ1-4	TRBV4-1	CASSQGYGVREKLFF	TGCGCCAGCAGCCAAGGGTACGGAGTCAGAGAAAAACTGTTTTTT
-	-	TRBJ2-5	TRBV21-1	CASSKAPYGQGACYRYQETQYF	TGTGCCAGCAGCAAAGCCCCGTATGGGCAGGGGGCGTGCTATCGGTACCAAGAGACCCAGTACTTC
-	-	TRBJ1-1	TRBV19	CASRNTGVAFF	TGTGCCAGTAGAAACACCGGAGTAGCTTTCTTT
TRBD1	few	TRBJ1-1	TRBV7-9	CASSPPRGTTEAFF	TGTGCCAGCAGCCCGCCCAGGGGGACCACTGAAGCTTTCTTT
-	-	TRBJ1-6	TRBV19	CASTPQTPGNSPLHF	TGTGCCAGTACCCCCCAGACGCCGGGGAATTCACCCCTCCACTTT
-	-	TRBJ1-4	TRBV18	CASSPNRDTNEKLFF	TGTGCCAGCTCACCAAACAGAGATACTAATGAAAAACTGTTTTTT
TRBD2	-	TRBJ2-7	TRBV20-1	CSASPLAGASTYEQYF	TGCAGTGCTAGTCCTCTAGCGGGAGCCTCTACCTACGAGCAGTACTTC
TRBD2	-	TRBJ2-1	TRBV27	CASSFAGGTVNEQFF	TGTGCCAGCAGTTTCGCGGGAGGAACGGTGAATGAGCAGTTCTTC
TRBD2	-	TRBJ2-1	TRBV30	CAREGTSGGLEQFF	TGTGCCCGGGAGGGGACTAGCGGGGGTTTGGAGCAGTTCTTC
-	once	TRBJ2-7	TRBV3-1/TRBV3-2	CASSQVFHSSGYEQYF	TGTGCCAGCAGCCAAGTTTTTCATTCCAGCGGCTACGAGCAGTACTTC
TRBD1	-	TRBJ1-2	TRBV30	CAWPMTGGAYGYTF	TGTGCCTGGCCGATGACAGGGGGCGCCTATGGCTACACCTTC
-	-	TRBJ2-7	TRBV5-1	CASSFGVSYEQYF	TGCGCCAGCAGCTTCGGGGTCTCCTACGAGCAGTACTTC
-	many	TRBJ1-2	TRBV30	CALWTVYGYTF	TGTGCCTTGTGGACAGTCTATGGCTACACCTTC
-	once	TRBJ1-5	TRBV11-3	CASSELDQPQHF	TGTGCCAGCAGCGAACTGGATCAGCCCCAGCATTTT
-	-	TRBJ2-6	TRBV27	CASSMTGLGVRSGANVLTF	TGTGCCAGCAGTATGACAGGTTTGGGGGTCAGGTCTGGGGCCAACGTCCTGACTTTC
TRBD2	-	TRBJ2-3	TRBV10-3	CAISDLIPGLAGVADTQYF	TGTGCCATCAGTGACCTAATTCCGGGACTAGCGGGAGTTGCAGATACGCAGTATTTT